The 15 T cell receptor beta chains presented below share a single source sample, sequenced in a study of T cells expressing NK-cell markers. TCRdb re-called the 5' RACE reads; every CDR3 protein appears as one record, without DNA. This sample's table has over 200,000 distinct CDR3 sequences. Sequencing was carried out using blood T cells: a sorted CD56 or NKG2C T cell subset, CD4+ or CD8+ T cells, or bulk PBMC T cells (not recorded which). Every receptor here comes from a man in his late teens or twenties in good health.

V is TRBV5-1 and J is TRBJ1-1; TCRdb returns TRBD1, unconfirmable since there is no DNA. Germline CDR1 is SGHRS and CDR2 is YFSETQ. This CDR3 comprises 15 residues. CDR3 in amino acids: CASSPGGGSNTEAFF.

The V and J genes are TRBV5-1 and TRBJ2-3; TCRdb designates TRBD1, a call that cannot be tested without DNA. The CDR3 is 15 residues long. Per germline, CDR1 SGHRS and CDR2 YFSETQ. The CDR3 sequence is CASSSGTALTDTQYF.

The J gene is TRBJ2-1, the V gene TRBV6-1; the D call from TCRdb, TRBD2, cannot be confirmed without DNA. Looked up from germline, CDR1 is MNHNS and CDR2 is SASEGT. CDR3 length: 16 residues. The chain's CDR3 is CASHLAGRGLGAEQFF.

The chain carries TRBV4-2 and TRBJ2-1; TCRdb reports TRBD2, a call that lacks DNA to check it against. Germline CDR1 and CDR2: LGHNA and YNFKEQ. The CDR3 loop spans 19 amino acids. The CDR3 loop reads CASSQDGSGRALPLGEQFF.

This chain's CDR3 is CASSHTGTGGFGELFF. The chain is built from TRBV4-1 and TRBJ2-2; lacking DNA, the TRBD1 call made by TCRdb goes unchecked. CDR3 length: 16 amino acids. Germline values: CDR1 MGHRA, CDR2 YSYEKL.

The rearrangement joins TRBV12-3 or TRBV12-4 to TRBJ2-7. This CDR3 is built from 13 residues. The CDR3 loop reads CASSFGRLYEQYF.

The genes are TRBV5-1 and TRBJ2-5. The CDR3 spans 14 residues. Per germline, CDR1 SGHRS and CDR2 YFSETQ. Here the CDR3 reads CASSLDSGQETQYF.

V and J are TRBV27 and TRBJ2-1; TCRdb lists TRBD1, though no DNA is available to test this call. The CDR3 runs to 17 residues. Germline V lookup: CDR1 MNHEY, CDR2 SMNVEV (reference sequence). This chain's CDR3 is CASRLAPLTQCYNEQFF.

V is TRBV18 and J is TRBJ2-2. There are 15 residues in the CDR3. The germline CDR1 and CDR2 sequences are KGHSH and LQKENI. CDR3 protein: CASSPRRENTGELFF.

This rearrangement joins TRBV29-1 to TRBJ1-4; the TCRdb call, TRBD1, lacks DNA for checking. The CDR3 sequence is 13 residues long. Germline-derived CDR1 and CDR2 are SQVTM and ANQGSEA. This chain's CDR3 is CSVGGTLGEKLFF.

The V and J genes are TRBV20-1 and TRBJ2-1; the TRBD1 assignment by TCRdb is unverifiable without DNA. Germline V gene data show CDR1 as DFQATT and CDR2 as SNEGSKA (reference sequence). The CDR3 totals 15 residues. The CDR3 sequence is CSASPVRSSYNEQFF.

The V call is TRBV20-1, the J call TRBJ2-3; TCRdb returns TRBD1, unconfirmable since there is no DNA. The CDR3 sequence is 11 residues long. The germline V gene encodes CDR1 DFQATT and CDR2 SNEGSKA (reference sequence). The CDR3 spells CRPGSGDTQYF.

The CDR3 protein is CASSKKPAPQFF. The V and J genes are TRBV12-3 or TRBV12-4 and TRBJ2-1. There are 12 residues in the CDR3.

The chain joins TRBV12-3 or TRBV12-4 to TRBJ1-2; TCRdb selects TRBD1, and the lack of DNA leaves this call unchecked. The length of the CDR3 is 14 residues. CDR3 amino acids: CASTTPTGWDGYTF.

The rearrangement joins TRBV7-2 to TRBJ2-7. The CDR3 consists of 13 residues. From germline, CDR1 is SGHTA and CDR2 FQGNSA. This CDR3 is CASSLAELGEQYF.